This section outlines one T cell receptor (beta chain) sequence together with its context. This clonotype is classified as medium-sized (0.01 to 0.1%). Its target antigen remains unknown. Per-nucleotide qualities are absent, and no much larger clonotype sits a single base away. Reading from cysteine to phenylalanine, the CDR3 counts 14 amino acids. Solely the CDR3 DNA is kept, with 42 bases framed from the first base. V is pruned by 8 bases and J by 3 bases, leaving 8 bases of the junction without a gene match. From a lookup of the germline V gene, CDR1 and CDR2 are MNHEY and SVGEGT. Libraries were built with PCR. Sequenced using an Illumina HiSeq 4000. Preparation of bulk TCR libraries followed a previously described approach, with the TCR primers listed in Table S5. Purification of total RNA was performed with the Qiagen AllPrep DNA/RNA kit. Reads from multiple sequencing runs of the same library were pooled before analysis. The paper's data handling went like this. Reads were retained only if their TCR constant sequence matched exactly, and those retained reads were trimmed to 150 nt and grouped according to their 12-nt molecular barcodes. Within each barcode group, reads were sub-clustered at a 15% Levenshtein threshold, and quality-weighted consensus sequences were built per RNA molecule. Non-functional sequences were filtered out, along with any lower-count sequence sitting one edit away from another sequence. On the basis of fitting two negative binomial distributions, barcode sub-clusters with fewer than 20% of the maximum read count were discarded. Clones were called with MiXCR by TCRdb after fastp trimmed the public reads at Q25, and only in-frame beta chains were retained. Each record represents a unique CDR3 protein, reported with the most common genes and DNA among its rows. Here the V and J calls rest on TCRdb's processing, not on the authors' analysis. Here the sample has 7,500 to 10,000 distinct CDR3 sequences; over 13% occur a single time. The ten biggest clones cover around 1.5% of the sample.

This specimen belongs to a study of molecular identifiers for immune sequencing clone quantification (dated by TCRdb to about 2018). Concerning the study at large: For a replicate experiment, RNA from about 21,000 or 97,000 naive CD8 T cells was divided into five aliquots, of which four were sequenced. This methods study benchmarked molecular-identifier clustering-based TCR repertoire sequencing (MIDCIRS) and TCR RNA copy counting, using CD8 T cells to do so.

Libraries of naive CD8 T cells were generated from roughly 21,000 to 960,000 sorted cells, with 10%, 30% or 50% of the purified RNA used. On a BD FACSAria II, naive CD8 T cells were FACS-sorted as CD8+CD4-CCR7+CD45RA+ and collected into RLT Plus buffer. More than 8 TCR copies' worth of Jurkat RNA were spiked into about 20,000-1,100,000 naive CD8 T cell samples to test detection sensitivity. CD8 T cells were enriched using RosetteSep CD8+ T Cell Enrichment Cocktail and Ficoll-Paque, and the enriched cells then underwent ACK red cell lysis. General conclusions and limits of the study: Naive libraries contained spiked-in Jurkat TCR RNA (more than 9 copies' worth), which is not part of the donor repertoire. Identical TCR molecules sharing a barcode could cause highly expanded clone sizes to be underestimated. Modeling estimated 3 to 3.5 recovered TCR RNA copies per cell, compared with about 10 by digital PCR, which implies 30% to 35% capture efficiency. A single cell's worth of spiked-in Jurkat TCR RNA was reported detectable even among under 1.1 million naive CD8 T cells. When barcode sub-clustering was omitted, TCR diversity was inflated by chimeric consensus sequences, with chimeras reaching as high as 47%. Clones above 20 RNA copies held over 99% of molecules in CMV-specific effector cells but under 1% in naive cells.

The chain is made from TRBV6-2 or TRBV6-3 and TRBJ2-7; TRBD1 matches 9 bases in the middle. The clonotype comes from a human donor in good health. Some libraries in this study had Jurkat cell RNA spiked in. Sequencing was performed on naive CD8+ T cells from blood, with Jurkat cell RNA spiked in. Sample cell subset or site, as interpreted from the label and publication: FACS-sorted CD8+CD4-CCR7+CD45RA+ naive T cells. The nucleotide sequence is TGTGCCAGCCTCGGCTCGACAGGGGGCTACGAGCAGTACTTC. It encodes CASLGSTGGYEQYF.